This record looks at one T cell receptor (beta chain) sequence and its context. This sample is part of a study of T cell changes during pregnancy in multiple sclerosis. Germline CDR1 is SGHDT and CDR2 is YYEEEE. V lost 0 bases and J 2 bases, leaving 16 bases between the germline ends. CDR3 size: 17 residues. Some clones are missing from TCRdb's copy, which holds only in-frame ones; the method was immunoSEQ multiplex PCR. This sample has under 40,000 clones; roughly 90% occur once, and the top ten carry under 30%. The receptor was derived from a female donor with multiple sclerosis, enrolled in a pregnancy study. The chain joins TRBV5-6 to TRBJ2-3; D is unresolved. Sample: CD8+ T cells from peripheral blood mononuclear cells, taken before pregnancy. CDR3 protein: CASSLESWYFSTDTQYF. CDR3 in DNA: TGTGCCAGCAGCTTGGAGAGCTGGTACTTTTCCACAGATACGCAGTATTTT.